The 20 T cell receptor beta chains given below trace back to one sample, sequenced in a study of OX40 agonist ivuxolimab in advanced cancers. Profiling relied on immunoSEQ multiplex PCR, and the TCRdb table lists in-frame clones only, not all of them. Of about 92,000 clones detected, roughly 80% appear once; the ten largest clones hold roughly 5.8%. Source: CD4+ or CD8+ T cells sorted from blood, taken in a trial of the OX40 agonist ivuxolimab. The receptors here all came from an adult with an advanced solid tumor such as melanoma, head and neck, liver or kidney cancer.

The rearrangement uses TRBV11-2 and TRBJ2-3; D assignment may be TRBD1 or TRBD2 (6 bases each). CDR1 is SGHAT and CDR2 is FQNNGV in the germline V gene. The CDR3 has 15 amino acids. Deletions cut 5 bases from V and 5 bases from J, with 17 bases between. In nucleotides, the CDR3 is TGTGCCAGCAGCCCAGAGGGGGGAAGGGGAGATACGCAGTATTTT. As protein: CASSPEGGRGDTQYF.

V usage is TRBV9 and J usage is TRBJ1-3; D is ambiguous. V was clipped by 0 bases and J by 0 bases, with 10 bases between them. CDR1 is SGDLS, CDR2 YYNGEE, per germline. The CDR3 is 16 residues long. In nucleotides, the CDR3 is TGTGCCAGCAGCGTAGGAGACATTCCCTCTGGAAACACCATATATTTT. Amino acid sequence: CASSVGDIPSGNTIYF. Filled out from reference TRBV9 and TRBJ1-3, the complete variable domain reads DSGVTQTPKHLITATGQRVTLRCSPRSGDLSVYWYQQSLDQGLQFLIQYYNGEERAKGNILERFSAQQFPDLHSELNLSSLELGDSALYFCASSVGDIPSGNTIYFGEGSWLTVV.

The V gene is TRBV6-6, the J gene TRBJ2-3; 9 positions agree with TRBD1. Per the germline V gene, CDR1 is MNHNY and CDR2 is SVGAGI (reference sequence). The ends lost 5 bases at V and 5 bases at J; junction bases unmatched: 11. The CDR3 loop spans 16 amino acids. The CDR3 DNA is TGTGCCAGCAGTGCATCGGGACAGGGAGTACGAGATACGCAGTATTTT. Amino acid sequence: CASSASGQGVRDTQYF.

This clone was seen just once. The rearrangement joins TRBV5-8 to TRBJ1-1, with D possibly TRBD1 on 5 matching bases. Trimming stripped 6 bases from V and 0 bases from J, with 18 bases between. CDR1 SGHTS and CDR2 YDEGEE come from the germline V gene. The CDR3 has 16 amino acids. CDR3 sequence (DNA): TGTGCCAGCACCAAGTGGCCCGGGACGGTGAACACTGAAGCTTTCTTT. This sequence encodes CASTKWPGTVNTEAFF.

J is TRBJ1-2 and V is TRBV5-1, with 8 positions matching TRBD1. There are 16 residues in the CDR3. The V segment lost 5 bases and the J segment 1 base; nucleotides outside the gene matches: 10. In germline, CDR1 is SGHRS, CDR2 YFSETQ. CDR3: CASRPRPGQDNYGYTF. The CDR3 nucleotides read TGCGCCAGCAGACCTAGACCGGGACAGGATAACTATGGCTACACCTTC.

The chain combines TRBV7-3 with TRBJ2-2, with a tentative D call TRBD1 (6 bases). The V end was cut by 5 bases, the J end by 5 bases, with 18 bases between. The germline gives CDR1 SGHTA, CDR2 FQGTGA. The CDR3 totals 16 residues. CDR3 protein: CASSPGTLSSTGELFF. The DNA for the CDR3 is TGTGCCAGCAGCCCTGGGACACTTAGTAGTACCGGGGAGCTGTTTTTT. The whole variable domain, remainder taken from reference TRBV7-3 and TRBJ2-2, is GAGVSQTPSNKVTEKGKYVELRCDPISGHTALYWYRQSLGQGPEFLIYFQGTGAADDSGLPNDRFFAVRPEGSVSTLKIQRTERGDSAVYLCASSPGTLSSTGELFFGEGSRLTVL.

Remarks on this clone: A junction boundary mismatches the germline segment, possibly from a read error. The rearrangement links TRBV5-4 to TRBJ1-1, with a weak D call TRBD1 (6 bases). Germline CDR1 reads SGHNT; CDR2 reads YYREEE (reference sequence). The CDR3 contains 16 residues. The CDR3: CASSLGGRGPNTKAFF. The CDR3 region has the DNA TGTGCCAGCAGCTTGGGGGGCCGGGGGCCGAACACTAAAGCTTTCTTT.

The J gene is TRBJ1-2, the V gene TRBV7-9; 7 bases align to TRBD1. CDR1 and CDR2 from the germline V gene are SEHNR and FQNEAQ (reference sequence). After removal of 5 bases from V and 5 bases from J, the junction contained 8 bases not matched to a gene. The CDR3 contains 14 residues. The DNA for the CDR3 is TGTGCCAGCAGCCAAGGGACAGCAACATATGGCTACACCTTC. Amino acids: CASSQGTATYGYTF.

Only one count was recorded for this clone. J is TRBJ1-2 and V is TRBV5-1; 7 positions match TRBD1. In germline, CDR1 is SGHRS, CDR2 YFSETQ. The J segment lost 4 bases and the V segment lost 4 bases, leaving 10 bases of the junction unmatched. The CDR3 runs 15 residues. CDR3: CASSVTGPGAYGYTF. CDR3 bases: TGCGCCAGCAGCGTGACAGGGCCCGGAGCCTATGGCTACACCTTC.

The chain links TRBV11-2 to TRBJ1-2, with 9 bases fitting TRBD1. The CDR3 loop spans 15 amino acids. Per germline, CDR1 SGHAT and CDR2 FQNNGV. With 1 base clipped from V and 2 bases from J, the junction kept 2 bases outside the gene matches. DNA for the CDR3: TGTGCCAGCAGCTTAGGACAGGGGGGGAACTATGGCTACACCTTC. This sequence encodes CASSLGQGGNYGYTF. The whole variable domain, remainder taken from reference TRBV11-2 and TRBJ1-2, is EAGVAQSPRYKIIEKRQSVAFWCNPISGHATLYWYQQILGQGPKLLIQFQNNGVVDDSQLPKDRFSAERLKGVDSTLKIQPAKLEDSAVYLCASSLGQGGNYGYTFGSGTRLTVV.

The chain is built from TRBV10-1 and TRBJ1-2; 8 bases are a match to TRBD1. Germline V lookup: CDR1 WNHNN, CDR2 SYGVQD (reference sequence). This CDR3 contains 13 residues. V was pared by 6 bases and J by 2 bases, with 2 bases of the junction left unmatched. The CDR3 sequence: CASSRTGNYGYTF. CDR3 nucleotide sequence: TGCGCCAGCAGCAGGACAGGGAACTATGGCTACACCTTC.

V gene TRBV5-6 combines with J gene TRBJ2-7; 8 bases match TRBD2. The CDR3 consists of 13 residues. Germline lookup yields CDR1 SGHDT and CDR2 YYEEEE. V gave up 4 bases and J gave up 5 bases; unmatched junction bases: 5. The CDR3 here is CASSHSLADEQYF. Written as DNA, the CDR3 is TGTGCCAGCAGCCACTCACTAGCGGACGAGCAGTACTTC.

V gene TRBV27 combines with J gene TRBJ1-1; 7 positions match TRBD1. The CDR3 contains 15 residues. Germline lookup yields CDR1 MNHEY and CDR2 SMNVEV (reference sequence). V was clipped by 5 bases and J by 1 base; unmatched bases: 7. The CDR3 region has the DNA TGTGCCAGCAGTCCATTAGGACAGGCGAACACTGAAGCTTTCTTT. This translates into CASSPLGQANTEAFF.

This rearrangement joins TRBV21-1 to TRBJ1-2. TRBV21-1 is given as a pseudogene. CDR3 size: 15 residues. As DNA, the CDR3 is TGTGCCCCTACGGGAACAGGCCAAGCTAACTATGGCTACACCTTC. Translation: CAPTGTGQANYGYTF.

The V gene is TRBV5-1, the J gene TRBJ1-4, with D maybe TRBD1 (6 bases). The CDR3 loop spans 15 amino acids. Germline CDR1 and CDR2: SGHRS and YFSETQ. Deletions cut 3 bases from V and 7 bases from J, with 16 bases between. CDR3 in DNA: TGCGCCAGCAGCTATGGGGGGCTAAGGGGTGAAAAACTGTTTTTT. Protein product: CASSYGGLRGEKLFF.

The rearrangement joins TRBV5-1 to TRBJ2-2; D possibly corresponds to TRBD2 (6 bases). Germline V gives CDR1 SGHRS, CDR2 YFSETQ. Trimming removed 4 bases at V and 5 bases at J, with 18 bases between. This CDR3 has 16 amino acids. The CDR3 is CASSLQGGGTTGELFF. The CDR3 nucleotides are TGCGCCAGCAGCCTCCAGGGAGGAGGAACGACCGGGGAGCTGTTTTTT. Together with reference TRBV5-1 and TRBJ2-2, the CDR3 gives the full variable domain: KAGVTQTPRYLIKTRGQQVTLSCSPISGHRSVSWYQQTPGQGLQFLFEYFSETQRNKGNFPGRFSGRQFSNSRSEMNVSTLELGDSALYLCASSLQGGGTTGELFFGEGSRLTVL.

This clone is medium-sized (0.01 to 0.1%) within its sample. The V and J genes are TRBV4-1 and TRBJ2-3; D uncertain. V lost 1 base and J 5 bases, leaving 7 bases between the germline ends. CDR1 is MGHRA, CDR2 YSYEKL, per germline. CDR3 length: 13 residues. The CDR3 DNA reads TGCGCCAGCAGCCAAGTGGAAGGAGATACGCAGTATTTT. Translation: CASSQVEGDTQYF.

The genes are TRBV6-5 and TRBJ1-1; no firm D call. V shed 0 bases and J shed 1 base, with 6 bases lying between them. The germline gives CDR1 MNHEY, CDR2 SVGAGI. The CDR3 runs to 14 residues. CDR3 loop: CASSYSRKNTEAFF. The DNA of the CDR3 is TGTGCCAGCAGTTACTCCAGGAAGAACACTGAAGCTTTCTTT.

The CDR3 region is CASSMGTGYYNEQFF. Here the CDR3 DNA reads TGTGCCAGCAGTATGGGGACAGGGTACTACAATGAGCAGTTCTTC. The V gene is TRBV6-5, the J gene TRBJ2-1, with TRBD1 identical over 9 bases. Germline values: CDR1 MNHEY, CDR2 SVGAGI. Trimming cost V 5 bases and J 3 bases; bases outside gene matches: 5. The length of the CDR3 is 15 residues.

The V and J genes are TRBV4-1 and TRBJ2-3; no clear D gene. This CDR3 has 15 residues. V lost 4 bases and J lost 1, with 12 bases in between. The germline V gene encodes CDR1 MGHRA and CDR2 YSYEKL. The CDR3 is CASSLEPRGTDTQYF. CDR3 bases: TGCGCCAGCAGCCTCGAACCCCGGGGCACAGATACGCAGTATTTT.